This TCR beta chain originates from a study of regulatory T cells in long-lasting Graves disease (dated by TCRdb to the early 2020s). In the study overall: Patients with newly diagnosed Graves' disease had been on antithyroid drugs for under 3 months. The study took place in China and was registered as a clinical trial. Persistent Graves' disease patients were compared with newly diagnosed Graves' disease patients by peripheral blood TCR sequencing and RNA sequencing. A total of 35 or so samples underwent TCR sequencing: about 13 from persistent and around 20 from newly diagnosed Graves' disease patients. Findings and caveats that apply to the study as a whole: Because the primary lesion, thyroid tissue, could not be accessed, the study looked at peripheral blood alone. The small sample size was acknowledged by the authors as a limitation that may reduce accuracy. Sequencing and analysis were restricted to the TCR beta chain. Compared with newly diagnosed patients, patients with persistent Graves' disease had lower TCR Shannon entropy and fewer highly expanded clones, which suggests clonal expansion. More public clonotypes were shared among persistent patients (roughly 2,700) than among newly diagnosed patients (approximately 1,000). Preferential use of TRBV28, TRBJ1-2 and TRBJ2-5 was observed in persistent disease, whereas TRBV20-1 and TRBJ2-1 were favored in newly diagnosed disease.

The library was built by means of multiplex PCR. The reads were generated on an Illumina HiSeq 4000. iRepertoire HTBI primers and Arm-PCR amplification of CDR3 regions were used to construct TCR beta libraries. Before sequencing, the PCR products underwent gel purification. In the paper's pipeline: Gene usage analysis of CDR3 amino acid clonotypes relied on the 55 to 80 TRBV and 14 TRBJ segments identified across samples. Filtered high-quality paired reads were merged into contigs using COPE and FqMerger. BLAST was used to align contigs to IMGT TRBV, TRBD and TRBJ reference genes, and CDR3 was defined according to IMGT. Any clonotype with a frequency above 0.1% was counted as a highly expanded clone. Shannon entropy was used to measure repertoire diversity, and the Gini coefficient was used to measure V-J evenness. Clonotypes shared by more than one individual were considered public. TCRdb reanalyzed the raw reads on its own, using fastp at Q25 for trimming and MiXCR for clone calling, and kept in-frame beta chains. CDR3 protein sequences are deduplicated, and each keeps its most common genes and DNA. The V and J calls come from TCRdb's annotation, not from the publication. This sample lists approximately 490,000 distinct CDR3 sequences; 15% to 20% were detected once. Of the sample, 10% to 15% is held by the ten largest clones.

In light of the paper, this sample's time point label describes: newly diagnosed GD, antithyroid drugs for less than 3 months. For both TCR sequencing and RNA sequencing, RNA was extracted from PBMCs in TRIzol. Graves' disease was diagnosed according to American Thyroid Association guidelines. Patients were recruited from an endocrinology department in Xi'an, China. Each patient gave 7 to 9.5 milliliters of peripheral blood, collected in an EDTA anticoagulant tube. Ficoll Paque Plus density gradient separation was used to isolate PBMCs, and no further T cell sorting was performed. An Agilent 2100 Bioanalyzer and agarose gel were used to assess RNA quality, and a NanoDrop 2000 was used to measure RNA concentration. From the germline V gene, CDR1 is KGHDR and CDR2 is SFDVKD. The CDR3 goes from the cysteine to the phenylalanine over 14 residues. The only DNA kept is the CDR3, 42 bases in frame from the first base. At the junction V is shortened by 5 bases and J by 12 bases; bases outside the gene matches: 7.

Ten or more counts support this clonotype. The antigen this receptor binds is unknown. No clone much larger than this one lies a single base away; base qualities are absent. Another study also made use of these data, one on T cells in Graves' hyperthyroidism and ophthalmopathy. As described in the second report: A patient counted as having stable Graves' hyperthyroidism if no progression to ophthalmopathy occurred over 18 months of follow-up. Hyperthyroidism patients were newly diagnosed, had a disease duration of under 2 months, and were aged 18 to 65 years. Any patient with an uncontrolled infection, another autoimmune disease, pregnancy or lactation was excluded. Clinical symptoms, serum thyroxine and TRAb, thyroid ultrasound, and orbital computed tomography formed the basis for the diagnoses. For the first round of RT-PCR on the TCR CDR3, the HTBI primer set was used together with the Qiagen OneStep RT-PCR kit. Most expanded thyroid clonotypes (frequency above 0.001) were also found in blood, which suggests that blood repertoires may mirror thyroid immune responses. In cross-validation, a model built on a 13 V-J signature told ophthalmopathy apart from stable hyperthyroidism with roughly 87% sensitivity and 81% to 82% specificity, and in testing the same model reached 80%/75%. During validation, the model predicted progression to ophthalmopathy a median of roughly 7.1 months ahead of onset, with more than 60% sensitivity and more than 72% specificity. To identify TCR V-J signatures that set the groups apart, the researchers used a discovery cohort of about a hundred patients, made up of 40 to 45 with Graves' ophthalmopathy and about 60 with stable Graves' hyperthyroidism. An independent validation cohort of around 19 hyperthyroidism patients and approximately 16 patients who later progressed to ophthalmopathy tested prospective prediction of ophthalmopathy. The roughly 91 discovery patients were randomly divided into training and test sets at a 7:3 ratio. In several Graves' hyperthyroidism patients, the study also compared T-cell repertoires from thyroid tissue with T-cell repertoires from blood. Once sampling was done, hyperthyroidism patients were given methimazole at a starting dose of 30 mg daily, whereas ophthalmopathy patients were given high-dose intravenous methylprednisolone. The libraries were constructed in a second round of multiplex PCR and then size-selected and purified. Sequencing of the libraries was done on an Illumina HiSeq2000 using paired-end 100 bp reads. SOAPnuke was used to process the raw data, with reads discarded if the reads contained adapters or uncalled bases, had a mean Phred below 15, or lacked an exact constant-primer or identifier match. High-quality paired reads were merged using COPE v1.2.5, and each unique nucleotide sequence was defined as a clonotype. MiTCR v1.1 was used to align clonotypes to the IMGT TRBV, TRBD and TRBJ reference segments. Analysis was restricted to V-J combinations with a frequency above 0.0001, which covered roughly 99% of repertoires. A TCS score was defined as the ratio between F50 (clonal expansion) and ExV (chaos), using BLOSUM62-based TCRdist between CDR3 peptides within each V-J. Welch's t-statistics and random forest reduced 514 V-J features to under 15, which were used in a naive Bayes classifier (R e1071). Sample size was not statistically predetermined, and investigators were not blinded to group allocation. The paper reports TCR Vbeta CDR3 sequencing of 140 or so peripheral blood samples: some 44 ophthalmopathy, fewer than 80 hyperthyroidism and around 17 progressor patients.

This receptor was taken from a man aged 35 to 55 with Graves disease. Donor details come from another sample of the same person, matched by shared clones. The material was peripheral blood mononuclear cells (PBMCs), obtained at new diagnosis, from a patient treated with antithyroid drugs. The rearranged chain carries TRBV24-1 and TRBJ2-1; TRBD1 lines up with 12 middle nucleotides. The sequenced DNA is TGTGCCACCAGTGGCTCCGGGACAGGGGGCGGGCAGTTCTTC. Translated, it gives CATSGSGTGGGQFF.